This TCR beta chain was observed in a study of blood T cell repertoires in COVID-19. Study-level background: The analysed material was cDNA or gDNA that came from T cells, B-cell-depleted T cells, or PBMCs.

The V gene lost 6 bases and the J gene lost 3 bases, with 9 bases spanning the gap. The CDR3 consists of 12 residues. Germline V CDR1 and CDR2: MRHNA, SNTAGT. As processed by the authors: Reference gene primer amplification gave nucleated cell count estimates. Some clones are missing from TCRdb's copy, which holds only in-frame ones; the method was immunoSEQ multiplex PCR. The V and J calls and clone size were taken over from that table, and D and trimming were inferred from the DNA. The data show about 52,000 clones, with about four fifths seen just once and about 27% held by the top ten. This receptor was obtained from an elderly woman with COVID-19, enrolled during active disease. The sample was peripheral blood. This sequence joins TRBV6-4 and TRBJ2-7; D is undetermined. The CDR3 loop reads CASSARHYEQYF. CDR3 DNA: TGTGCCAGCAGCGCCAGGCACTACGAGCAGTACTTC.